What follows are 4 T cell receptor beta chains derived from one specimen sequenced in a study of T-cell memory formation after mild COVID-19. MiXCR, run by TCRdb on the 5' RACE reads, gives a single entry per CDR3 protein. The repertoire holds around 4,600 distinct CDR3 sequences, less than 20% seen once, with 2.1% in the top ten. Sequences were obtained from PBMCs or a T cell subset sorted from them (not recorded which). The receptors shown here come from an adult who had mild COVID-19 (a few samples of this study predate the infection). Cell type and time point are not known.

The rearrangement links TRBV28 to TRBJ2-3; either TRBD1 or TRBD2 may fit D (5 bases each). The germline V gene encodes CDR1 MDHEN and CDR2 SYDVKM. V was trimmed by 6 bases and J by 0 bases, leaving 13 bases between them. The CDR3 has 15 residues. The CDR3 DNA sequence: TGTGCCAGCAGCCCCGGGACGGCTAGCACAGATACGCAGTATTTT. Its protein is CASSPGTASTDTQYF.

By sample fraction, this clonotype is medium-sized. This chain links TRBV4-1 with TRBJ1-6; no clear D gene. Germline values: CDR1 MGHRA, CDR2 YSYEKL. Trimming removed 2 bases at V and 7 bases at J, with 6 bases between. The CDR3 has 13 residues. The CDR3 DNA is TGCGCCAGCAGCCAACCTTCGAATTCACCCCTCCACTTT. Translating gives CASSQPSNSPLHF.

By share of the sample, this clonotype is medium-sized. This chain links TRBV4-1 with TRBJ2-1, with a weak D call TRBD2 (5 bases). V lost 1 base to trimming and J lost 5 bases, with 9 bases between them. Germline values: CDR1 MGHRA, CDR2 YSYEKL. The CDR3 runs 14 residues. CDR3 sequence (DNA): TGCGCCAGCAGCCAAGTCGAGCGGAACAATGAGCAGTTCTTC. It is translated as CASSQVERNNEQFF.

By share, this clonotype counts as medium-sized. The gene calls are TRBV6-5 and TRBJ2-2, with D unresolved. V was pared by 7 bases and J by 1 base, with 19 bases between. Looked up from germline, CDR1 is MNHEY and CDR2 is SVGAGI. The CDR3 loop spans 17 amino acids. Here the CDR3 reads CASNIRAGAVNTGELFF. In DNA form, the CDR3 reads TGTGCCAGCAACATAAGGGCAGGCGCCGTGAACACCGGGGAGCTGTTTTTT.